These 12 T cell receptor beta chains came from one sample sequenced in a study of blood T cells in healthy people across ages. Alongside a J-beta primer mix, a sample-barcoded 5' primer served in a second PCR lasting 7 to 11 cycles. TCRdb re-called the 5' RACE reads with MiXCR, one entry per CDR3 protein. The data show roughly 1,300,000 distinct CDR3 sequences, around 59% seen once. The sequenced sample consisted of blood. The receptor source for this set is a man between 18 and 29 years old in good health.

The genes are TRBV11-1 and TRBJ2-5; no firm D call. CDR1 and CDR2 (germline): SGHAT, FQDESV (reference sequence). V was cut by 1 base and J by 4 bases, with 7 bases left in between. This CDR3 has 13 amino acids. CDR3 DNA: TGTGCCAGCAGCTTAGGACAATCAGAGACCCAGTACTTC. Protein sequence: CASSLGQSETQYF.

The V gene is TRBV20-1, the J gene TRBJ2-4; possibly TRBD1 for D (5 bases). The end of the DNA is better explained by TRBJ2-7, so the J call may be wrong. The CDR3 runs 13 residues. The germline CDR1 and CDR2 sequences are DFQATT and SNEGSKA (reference sequence). As DNA, the CDR3 is TGCAGTGCTAGTGGTGGCAGGGACTACGAGCAGTACTTC. It specifies CSASGGRDYEQYF.

The chain recombines TRBV12-3 or TRBV12-4 with TRBJ2-2; D is uncertain. Trimming took off 5 bases at V and 6 bases at J, with 16 bases between the two ends. The CDR3 sequence is 15 residues long. CDR3: CASSPWKSNPGELFF. The CDR3 DNA is TGTGCCAGCAGTCCGTGGAAGAGTAACCCCGGGGAGCTGTTTTTT.

The V and J genes are TRBV19 and TRBJ2-1; 7 bases align to TRBD1. CDR1 is LNHDA and CDR2 is SQIVND in the germline V gene (reference sequence). V shed 3 bases, J shed 4 bases, and the junction held 3 bases outside the gene matches. CDR3 length equals 14 residues. The CDR3 nucleotides are TGTGCCAGTAGTATTTTGGGACAGTACAATGAGCAGTTCTTC. It yields the protein CASSILGQYNEQFF.

The CDR3 nucleotides are TGCGCCAGCAGCCAAGACGATGGTCCGAATGAGCAGTTCTTC. It yields the protein CASSQDDGPNEQFF. The chain is built from TRBV4-1 and TRBJ2-1; D unclear. Trimming cost V 0 bases and J 7 bases, with 10 bases left between them. The CDR3 covers 14 residues. Germline V lookup: CDR1 MGHRA, CDR2 YSYEKL.

This chain connects TRBV7-9 to TRBJ1-2, with D uncertain. CDR3 length: 14 residues. Trimming took 1 base from V and 5 from J, leaving 11 bases between them. The germline gives CDR1 SEHNR, CDR2 FQNEAQ (reference sequence). In DNA, the CDR3 is TGTGCCAGCAGCTTAGGTACGAACCCATATGGCTACACCTTC. This encodes CASSLGTNPYGYTF.

The V and J genes are TRBV27 and TRBJ1-2; D is unclear. Per germline, CDR1 MNHEY and CDR2 SMNVEV (reference sequence). V was clipped by 6 bases and J by 8 bases, with 16 bases between them. The CDR3 covers 13 residues. CDR3: CASRAVGFYGYTF. The CDR3 nucleotides are TGTGCCAGCAGGGCCGTAGGATTCTACGGCTACACCTTC.

V and J are TRBV6-5 and TRBJ2-7, with 7 bases lining up with TRBD1. The CDR3 has 14 residues. Germline CDR1 is MNHEY and CDR2 is SVGAGI. V lost 4 bases to trimming and J lost 6 bases; unmatched junction nucleotides: 9. The CDR3 DNA is TGTGCCAGCAGTTTCTCGACAGGGTTCGGCGAGCAGTACTTC. It codes for CASSFSTGFGEQYF.

The chain carries TRBV15 and TRBJ2-7; a possible D gene is TRBD2 (6 bases). The J call may be faulty, since TRBJ2-5 better matches the DNA end. The CDR3 loop spans 15 amino acids. CDR1 and CDR2 (germline): LNHNV, YYDKDF (reference sequence). CDR3 sequence: CATSRDMGEVETQYF. The CDR3 DNA reads TGTGCCACCAGCAGAGATATGGGGGAGGTAGAGACCCAGTACTTC.

The rearrangement links TRBV20-1 to TRBJ2-7; D might be TRBD2 (6 bases). V dropped 6 bases and J dropped 0 bases, with 18 bases sitting between them. Germline CDR1 is DFQATT and CDR2 is SNEGSKA (reference sequence). This CDR3 region has 15 residues. CDR3 sequence (DNA): TGCAGTGCCGCAGGGATAGGCGGGATCTCCTACGAGCAGTACTTC. Protein product: CSAAGIGGISYEQYF.

The chain links TRBV12-3 or TRBV12-4 to TRBJ1-1; 11 nucleotides line up with TRBD1. This CDR3 is built from 15 residues. V was pared by 3 bases and J by 6 bases, with 6 bases of the junction left unmatched. The DNA for the CDR3 is TGTGCCAGCAGTTTGGGACAGGGGGGGGTGGCTGAAGCTTTCTTT. It encodes CASSLGQGGVAEAFF.

Details on this clonotype: The junction and the germline gene differ at one end; a read error may be behind it. J is TRBJ2-3 and V is TRBV12-3 or TRBV12-4; 11 nucleotides align to TRBD2. This CDR3 has 17 residues. CDR3 sequence (DNA): TGTGCCGGCAGTTTAAAGCTTACTAGCGGGAGCGCAGATACGGAGTATTTT. This sequence encodes CAGSLKLTSGSADTEYF.